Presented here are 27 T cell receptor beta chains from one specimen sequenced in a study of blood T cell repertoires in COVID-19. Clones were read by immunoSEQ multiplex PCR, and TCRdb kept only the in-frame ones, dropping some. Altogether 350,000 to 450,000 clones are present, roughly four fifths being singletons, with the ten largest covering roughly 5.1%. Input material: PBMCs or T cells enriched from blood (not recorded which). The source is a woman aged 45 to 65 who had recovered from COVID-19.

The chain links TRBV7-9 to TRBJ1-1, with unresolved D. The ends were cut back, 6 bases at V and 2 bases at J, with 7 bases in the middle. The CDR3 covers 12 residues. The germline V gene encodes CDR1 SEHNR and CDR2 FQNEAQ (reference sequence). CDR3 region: CASRVTNTEAFF. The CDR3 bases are TGTGCCAGCAGGGTGACTAACACTGAAGCTTTCTTT.

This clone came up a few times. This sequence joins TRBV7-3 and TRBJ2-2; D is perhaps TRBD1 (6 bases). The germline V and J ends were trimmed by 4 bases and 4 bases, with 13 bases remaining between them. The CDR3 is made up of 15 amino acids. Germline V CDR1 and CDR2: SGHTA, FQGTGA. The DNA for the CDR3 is TGTGCCAGCAGCTCCCCGGGACACATCACCGGGGAGCTGTTTTTT. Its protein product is CASSSPGHITGELFF.

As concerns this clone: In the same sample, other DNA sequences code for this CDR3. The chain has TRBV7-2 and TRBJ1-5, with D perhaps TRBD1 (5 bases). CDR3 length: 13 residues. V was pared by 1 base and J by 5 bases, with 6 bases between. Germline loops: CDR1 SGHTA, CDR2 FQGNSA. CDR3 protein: CASSLVRDQPQHF. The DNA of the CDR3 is TGTGCCAGCAGCTTAGTCAGGGATCAGCCCCAGCATTTT.

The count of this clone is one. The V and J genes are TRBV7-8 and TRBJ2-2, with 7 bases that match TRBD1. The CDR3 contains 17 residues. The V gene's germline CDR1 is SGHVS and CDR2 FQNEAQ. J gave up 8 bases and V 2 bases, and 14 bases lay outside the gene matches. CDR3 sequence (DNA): TGTGCCAGCAGCTTAAACCAAGACAGGGTAGCCGCTGGGGAGCTGTTTTTT. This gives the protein CASSLNQDRVAAGELFF. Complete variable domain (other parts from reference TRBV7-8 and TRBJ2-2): GAGVSQSPRYKVAKRGQDVALRCDPISGHVSLFWYQQALGQGPEFLTYFQNEAQLDKSGLPSDRFFAERPEGSVSTLKIQRTQQEDSAVYLCASSLNQDRVAAGELFFGEGSRLTVL.

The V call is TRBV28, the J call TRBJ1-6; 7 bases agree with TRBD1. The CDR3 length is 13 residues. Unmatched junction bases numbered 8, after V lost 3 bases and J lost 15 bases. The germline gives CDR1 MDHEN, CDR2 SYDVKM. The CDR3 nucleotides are TGTGCCAGCAGTTTGTTCAACAGGGACAGCCTCCACTTT. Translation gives CASSLFNRDSLHF. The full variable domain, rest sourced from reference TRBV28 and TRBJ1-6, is DVKVTQSSRYLVKRTGEKVFLECVQDMDHENMFWYRQDPGLGLRLIYFSYDVKMKEKGDIPEGYSVSREKKERFSLILESASTNQTSMYLCASSLFNRDSLHFGNGTRLTVT.

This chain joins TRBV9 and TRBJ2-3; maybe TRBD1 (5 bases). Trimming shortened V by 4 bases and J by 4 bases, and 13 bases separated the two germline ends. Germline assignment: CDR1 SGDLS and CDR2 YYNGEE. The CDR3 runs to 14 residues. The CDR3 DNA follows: TGTGCCAGCAGCCTGGGAAGGGGCCCAGATACGCAGTATTTT. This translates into CASSLGRGPDTQYF.

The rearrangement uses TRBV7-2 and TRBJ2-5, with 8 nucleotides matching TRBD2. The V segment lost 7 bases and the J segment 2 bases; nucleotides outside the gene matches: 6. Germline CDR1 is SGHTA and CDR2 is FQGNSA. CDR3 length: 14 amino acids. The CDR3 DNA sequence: TGTGCCAGCACCCCCGGGGGGGGTCAAGAGACCCAGTACTTC. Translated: CASTPGGGQETQYF.

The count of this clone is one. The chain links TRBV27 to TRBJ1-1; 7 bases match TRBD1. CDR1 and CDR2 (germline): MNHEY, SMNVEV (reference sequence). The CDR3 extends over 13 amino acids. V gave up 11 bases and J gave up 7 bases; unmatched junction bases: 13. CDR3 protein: CAASAGTDNEAFF. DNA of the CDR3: TGTGCCGCATCCGCCGGGACAGACAATGAAGCTTTCTTT.

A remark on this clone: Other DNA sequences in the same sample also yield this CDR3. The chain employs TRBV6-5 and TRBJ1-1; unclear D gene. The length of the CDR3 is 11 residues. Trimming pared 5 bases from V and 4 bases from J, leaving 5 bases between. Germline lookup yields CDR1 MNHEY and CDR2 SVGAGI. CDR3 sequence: CASSPGTEAFF. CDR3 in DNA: TGTGCCAGCAGTCCCGGCACTGAAGCTTTCTTT.

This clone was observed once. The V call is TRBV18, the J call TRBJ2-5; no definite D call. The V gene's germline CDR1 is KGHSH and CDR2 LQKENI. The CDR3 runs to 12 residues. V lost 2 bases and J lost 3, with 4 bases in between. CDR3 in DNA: TGTGCCAGCTCACCAACGGAAGAGACCCAGTACTTC. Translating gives CASSPTEETQYF. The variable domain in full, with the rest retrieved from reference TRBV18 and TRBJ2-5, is NAGVMQNPRHLVRRRGQEARLRCSPMKGHSHVYWYRQLPEEGLKFMVYLQKENIIDESGMPKERFSAEFPKEGPSILRIQQVVRGDSAAYFCASSPTEETQYFGPGTRLLVL.

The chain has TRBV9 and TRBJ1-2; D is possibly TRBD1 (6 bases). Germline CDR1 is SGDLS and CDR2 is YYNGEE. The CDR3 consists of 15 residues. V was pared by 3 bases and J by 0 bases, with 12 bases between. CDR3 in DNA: TGTGCCAGCAGCGCCCAGGGGTGGACTAACTATGGCTACACCTTC. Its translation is CASSAQGWTNYGYTF.

In DNA, the CDR3 is TGTGCCAGCAGGGCCGTCAATGAAAAACTGTTTTTT. Its protein is CASRAVNEKLFF. The rearrangement uses TRBV2 and TRBJ1-4; D not resolved. The ends were cut back, 6 bases at V and 5 bases at J, with 7 bases in the middle. Germline V gene data show CDR1 as SNHLY and CDR2 as FYNNEI. This CDR3 is built from 12 residues. The whole variable domain, filled in from reference TRBV2 and TRBJ1-4, reads EPEVTQTPSHQVTQMGQEVILRCVPISNHLYFYWYRQILGQKVEFLVSFYNNEISEKSEIFDDQFSVERPDGSNFTLKIRSTKLEDSAMYFCASRAVNEKLFFGSGTQLSVL.

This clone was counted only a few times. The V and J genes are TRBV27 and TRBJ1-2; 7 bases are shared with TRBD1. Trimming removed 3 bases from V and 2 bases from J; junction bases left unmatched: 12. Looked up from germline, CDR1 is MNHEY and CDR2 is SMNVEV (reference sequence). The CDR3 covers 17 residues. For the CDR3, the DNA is TGTGCCAGCAGTTTTATAGCGCCGGGACAGAAAAACTATGGCTACACCTTC. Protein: CASSFIAPGQKNYGYTF.

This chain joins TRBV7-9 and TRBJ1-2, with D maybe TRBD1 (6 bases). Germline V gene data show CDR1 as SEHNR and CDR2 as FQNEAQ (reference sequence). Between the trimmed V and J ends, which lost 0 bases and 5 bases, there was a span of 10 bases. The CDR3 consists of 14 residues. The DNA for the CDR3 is TGTGCCAGCAGCTTAGCCCGACAGGAGTATGGCTACACCTTC. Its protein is CASSLARQEYGYTF.

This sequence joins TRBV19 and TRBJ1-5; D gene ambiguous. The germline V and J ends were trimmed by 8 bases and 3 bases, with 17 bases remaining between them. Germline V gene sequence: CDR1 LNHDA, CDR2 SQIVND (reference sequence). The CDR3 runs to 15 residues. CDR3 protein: CASAGRGDFNQPQHF. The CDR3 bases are TGTGCCAGTGCTGGACGGGGTGATTTCAATCAGCCCCAGCATTTT.

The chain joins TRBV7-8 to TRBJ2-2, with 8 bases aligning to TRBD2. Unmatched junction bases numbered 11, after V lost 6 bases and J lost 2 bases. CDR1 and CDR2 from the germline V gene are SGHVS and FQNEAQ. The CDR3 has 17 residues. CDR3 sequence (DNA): TGTGCCAGCAGTACCGTGGCGGGGGGATCCAACACCGGGGAGCTGTTTTTT. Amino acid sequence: CASSTVAGGSNTGELFF.

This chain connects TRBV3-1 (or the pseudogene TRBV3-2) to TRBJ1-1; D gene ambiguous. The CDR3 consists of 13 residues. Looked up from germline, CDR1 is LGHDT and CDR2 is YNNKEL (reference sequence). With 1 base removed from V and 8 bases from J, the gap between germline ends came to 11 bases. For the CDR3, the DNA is TGTGCCAGCAGCCAAGGTAGCGGGATAGAAGCTTTCTTT. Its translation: CASSQGSGIEAFF.

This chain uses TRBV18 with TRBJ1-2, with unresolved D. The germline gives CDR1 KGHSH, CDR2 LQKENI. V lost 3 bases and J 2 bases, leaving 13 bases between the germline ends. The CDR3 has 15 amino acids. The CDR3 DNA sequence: TGTGCCAGCTCACCTCCACAGCCTGAAAACTATGGCTACACCTTC. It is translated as CASSPPQPENYGYTF.

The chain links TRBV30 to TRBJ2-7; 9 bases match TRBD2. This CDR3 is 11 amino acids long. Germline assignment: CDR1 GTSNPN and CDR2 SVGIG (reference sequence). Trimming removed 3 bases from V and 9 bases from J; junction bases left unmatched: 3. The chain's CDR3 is CAWRGTSSQYF. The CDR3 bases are TGTGCCTGGAGAGGGACTAGCTCGCAGTACTTC.

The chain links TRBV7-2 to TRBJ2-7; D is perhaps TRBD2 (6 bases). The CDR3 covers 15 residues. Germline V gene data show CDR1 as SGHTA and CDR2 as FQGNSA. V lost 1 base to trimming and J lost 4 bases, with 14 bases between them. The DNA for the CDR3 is TGTGCCAGCAGCTTAGGGCCTTCGGGGACTTACGAGCAGTACTTC. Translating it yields CASSLGPSGTYEQYF.

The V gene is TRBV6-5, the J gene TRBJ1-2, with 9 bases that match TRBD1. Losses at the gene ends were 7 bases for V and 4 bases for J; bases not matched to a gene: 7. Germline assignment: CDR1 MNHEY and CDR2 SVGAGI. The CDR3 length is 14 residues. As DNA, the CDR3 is TGTGCCAGCATGCCCGGGACAGGGAGCTATGGCTACACCTTC. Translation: CASMPGTGSYGYTF.

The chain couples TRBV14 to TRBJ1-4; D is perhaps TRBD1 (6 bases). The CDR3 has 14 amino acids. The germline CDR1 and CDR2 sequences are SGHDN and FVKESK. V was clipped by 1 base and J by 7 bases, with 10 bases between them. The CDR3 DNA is TGTGCCAGCAGCCAAGGAGCAGGGGTTGAAAAACTGTTTTTT. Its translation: CASSQGAGVEKLFF.

CDR3 sequence (DNA): TGTGCCTGGAGTGGGGGGGACAGAATTATATACACAGATACGCAGTATTTT. Translated, it gives CAWSGGDRIIYTDTQYF. The chain carries TRBV30 and TRBJ2-3; D perhaps matches TRBD1 (7 bases). The CDR3 is made up of 17 amino acids. V was shortened by 1 base and J by 2 bases, with 19 bases between the two germline ends. CDR1 and CDR2 (germline): GTSNPN, SVGIG (reference sequence).

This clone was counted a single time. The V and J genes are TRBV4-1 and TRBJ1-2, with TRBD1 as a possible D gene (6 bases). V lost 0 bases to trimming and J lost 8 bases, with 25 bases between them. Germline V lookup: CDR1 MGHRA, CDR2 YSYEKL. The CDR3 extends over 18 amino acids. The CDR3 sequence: CASSQDLYTQGLGGGYTF. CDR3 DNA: TGCGCCAGCAGCCAAGATCTGTACACACAGGGACTAGGTGGGGGCTACACCTTC.

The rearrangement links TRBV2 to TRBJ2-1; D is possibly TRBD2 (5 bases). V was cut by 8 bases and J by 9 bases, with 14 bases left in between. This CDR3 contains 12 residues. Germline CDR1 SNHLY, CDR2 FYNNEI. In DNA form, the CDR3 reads TGTGCCAGCGCAGACTATCCTCTTGAGCAGTTCTTC. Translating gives CASADYPLEQFF.

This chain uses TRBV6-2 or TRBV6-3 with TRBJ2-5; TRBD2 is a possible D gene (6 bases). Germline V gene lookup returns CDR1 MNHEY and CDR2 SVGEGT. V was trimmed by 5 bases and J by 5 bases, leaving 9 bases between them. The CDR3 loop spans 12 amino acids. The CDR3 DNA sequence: TGTGCCAGCAGTACTGGGAGGGAGACCCAGTACTTC. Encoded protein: CASSTGRETQYF.

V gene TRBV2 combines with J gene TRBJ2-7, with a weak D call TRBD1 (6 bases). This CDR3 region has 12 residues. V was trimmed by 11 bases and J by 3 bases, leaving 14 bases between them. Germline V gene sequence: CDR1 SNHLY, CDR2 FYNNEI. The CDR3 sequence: CAYGQGSYEQYF. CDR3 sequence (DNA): TGTGCCTACGGGCAGGGGAGCTACGAGCAGTACTTC.